Each of the 11 T cell receptor beta chains below was sequenced from the same sample in a study of blood T cell repertoires in COVID-19 (TCRdb year 2020). The library relied on the immunoSEQ multiplex PCR assay. Not all clones reach the TCRdb copy of this immuneACCESS table, which keeps in-frame sequences only. Checked studies attribute under half of the gap to unresolved V genes and leave the rest unexplained. Within this sample are under 450,000 clones, with less than 90% of them counted one time only. The top ten hold approximately 5% of the sample. Sequencing used PBMCs or T cells enriched from blood (not recorded which). These receptors were obtained from a woman between 45 and 65 years old who had recovered from COVID-19.

The gene calls are TRBV6-5 and TRBJ2-1; D is undetermined. The CDR3 totals 14 residues. The V end was cut by 0 bases, the J end by 2 bases, with 5 bases between. The germline gives CDR1 MNHEY, CDR2 SVGAGI. Here the CDR3 reads CASSYSQTYNEQFF. The CDR3 DNA reads TGTGCCAGCAGTTACTCCCAGACCTACAATGAGCAGTTCTTC.

This clone was detected only a few times. The genes are TRBV6-2 or TRBV6-3 and TRBJ2-7, with 8 bases lining up with TRBD2. V lost 5 bases to trimming and J lost 4 bases; unmatched junction nucleotides: 7. Germline CDR1 reads MNHEY; CDR2 reads SVGEGT. CDR3 length: 14 residues. For the CDR3, the DNA is TGTGCCAGCAGTACCGGGACTAGACCGTACGAGCAGTACTTC. This sequence encodes CASSTGTRPYEQYF.

The genes are TRBV28 and TRBJ1-6, with a possible D match to TRBD1 (5 bases). The CDR3 totals 17 residues. CDR1 MDHEN and CDR2 SYDVKM come from the germline V gene. Trimming took 5 bases from V and 4 from J, leaving 18 bases between them. CDR3 loop: CASSLATDSLYNSPLHF. The CDR3, as DNA: TGTGCCAGCAGTCTTGCAACAGACAGCCTGTATAATTCACCCCTCCACTTT.

This clone was detected once. V and J are TRBV30 and TRBJ1-5; 7 nucleotides line up with TRBD1. V trimming: 2 bases; J trimming: 3 bases; junction bases outside the gene matches: 10. From germline, CDR1 is GTSNPN and CDR2 SVGIG (reference sequence). The CDR3 has 16 residues. The CDR3 sequence: CAWSPLTGPSNQPQHF. CDR3 nucleotide sequence: TGTGCCTGGAGTCCGCTGACAGGGCCGTCCAATCAGCCCCAGCATTTT.

This clone was seen a few times. This rearrangement joins TRBV12-2 to TRBJ1-1. TRBV12-2 is a listed pseudogene. The length of the CDR3 is 16 residues. In nucleotides, the CDR3 is TGTGCAAGTCGCTGTGATGCGGGGAACATGAACACTGAAGCTTTCTTT. Residues: CASRCDAGNMNTEAFF.

V usage is TRBV6-5 and J usage is TRBJ1-2, with a possible D match to TRBD1 (5 bases). Looked up from germline, CDR1 is MNHEY and CDR2 is SVGAGI. CDR3 length: 14 amino acids. The germline V and J ends were trimmed by 0 bases and 3 bases, with 8 bases remaining between them. CDR3 sequence: CASSYSRGDYGYTF. The CDR3 coding sequence is TGTGCCAGCAGTTACTCACGGGGGGACTATGGCTACACCTTC.

The chain recombines TRBV4-3 with TRBJ1-1; the D gene is possibly TRBD1 (5 bases). The V gene lost 6 bases and the J gene lost 5 bases, with 16 bases spanning the gap. CDR3 length equals 14 residues. Germline V CDR1 and CDR2: LGHNA, YSLEER. Here the CDR3 DNA reads TGCGCCAGCAGTCTCGGGGGGATGGGGACTGAAGCTTTCTTT. Translated: CASSLGGMGTEAFF.

This clone was counted a few times. V usage is TRBV7-8 and J usage is TRBJ1-2; a possible D gene is TRBD1 (6 bases). Trimming stripped 2 bases from V and 0 bases from J, with 7 bases between. The CDR3 runs 14 residues. Germline CDR1 SGHVS, CDR2 FQNEAQ. The CDR3 nucleotides read TGTGCCAGCAGCTTAAACAGGGCTAACTATGGCTACACCTTC. Its translation: CASSLNRANYGYTF.

Only a few counts were recorded for this clone. V is TRBV27 and J is TRBJ2-7; D uncertain. CDR1 and CDR2 from the germline V gene are MNHEY and SMNVEV (reference sequence). V lost 5 bases to trimming and J lost 1 base, with 12 bases between them. This CDR3 has 14 amino acids. Here the CDR3 DNA reads TGTGCCAGCAGTAAACTCGGGTCTTCCTACGAGCAGTACTTC. It specifies CASSKLGSSYEQYF.

The chain links TRBV7-2 to TRBJ1-2, with 10 nucleotides matching TRBD1. CDR3 length: 16 amino acids. CDR1 SGHTA and CDR2 FQGNSA come from the germline V gene. V trimming: 4 bases; J trimming: 2 bases; junction bases outside the gene matches: 7. CDR3 sequence: CASSSGTGAINYGYTF. The DNA for the CDR3 is TGTGCCAGCAGCTCGGGGACAGGGGCAATAAACTATGGCTACACCTTC.

This clone was picked up one time. This same CDR3 is encoded by further DNA sequences in the sample. This chain's CDR3 is CASSQDPGGGNEQFF. CDR3 nucleotides: TGCGCCAGCAGCCAAGACCCGGGCGGGGGCAATGAGCAGTTCTTC. The V gene is TRBV4-1, the J gene TRBJ2-1; 7 nucleotides align to TRBD2. Germline V gene lookup returns CDR1 MGHRA and CDR2 YSYEKL. This CDR3 region has 15 residues. J gave up 6 bases and V 0 bases, and 5 bases lay outside the gene matches.